This T cell receptor (beta chain) is from a study of tumor-infiltrating lymphocytes in oesophageal squamous cell carcinoma. The CDR3 consists of 12 residues. The germline V and J ends were trimmed by 4 bases and 11 bases, with 12 bases remaining between them. Germline values: CDR1 MNHEY, CDR2 SVGEGT. Each CDR3 protein is one row after TCRdb ran MiXCR on the PCR reads. The sample shows just under 20,000 distinct CDR3 sequences, approximately 40% of them seen only once. The sequence came from a male donor with esophageal squamous cell carcinoma. The rearrangement uses TRBV6-2 or TRBV6-3 and TRBJ1-5; D unclear. Sequencing used normal esophageal tissue next to the tumor. CDR3 nucleotide sequence: TGTGCCAGCAGTTCCTCCCCGGGGACCCAGCATTTT. Amino acid sequence: CASSSSPGTQHF.